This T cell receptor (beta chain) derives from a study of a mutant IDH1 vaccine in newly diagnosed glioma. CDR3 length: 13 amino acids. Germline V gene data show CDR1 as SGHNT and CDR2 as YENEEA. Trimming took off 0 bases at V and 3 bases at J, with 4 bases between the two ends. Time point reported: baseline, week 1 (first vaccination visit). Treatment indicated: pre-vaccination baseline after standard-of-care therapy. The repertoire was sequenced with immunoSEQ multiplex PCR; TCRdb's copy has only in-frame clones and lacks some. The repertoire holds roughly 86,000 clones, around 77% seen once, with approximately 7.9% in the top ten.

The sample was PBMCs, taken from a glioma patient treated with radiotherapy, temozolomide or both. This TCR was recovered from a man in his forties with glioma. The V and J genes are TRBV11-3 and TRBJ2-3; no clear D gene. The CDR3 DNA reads TGTGCCAGCAGCTTAGATCAAACAGATACGCAGTATTTT. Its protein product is CASSLDQTDTQYF.